These 7 T cell receptor beta chains were all obtained from the same sample, sequenced in a study of human T cells and chemical hapten exposure. TCRdb reanalysed the 5' RACE reads using MiXCR and keeps one entry per CDR3 protein. The sample carries tens of thousands of distinct CDR3 sequences, roughly 15% recorded once. Whole blood that had not been fractionated was the source of extracted total RNA. These receptors were obtained from a female donor in good health.

The chain links TRBV7-9 to TRBJ1-5; no firm D call. CDR1 SEHNR and CDR2 FQNEAQ come from the germline V gene (reference sequence). This CDR3 is built from 14 residues. V was clipped by 3 bases and J by 0 bases, with 6 bases between them. The CDR3 coding sequence is TGTGCCAGCAGCTTTGAGGGTAGCAATCAGCCCCAGCATTTT. The encoded protein is CASSFEGSNQPQHF.

Only a few counts were recorded for this clonotype. The chain carries TRBV27 and TRBJ2-1; D not resolved. Germline assignment: CDR1 MNHEY and CDR2 SMNVEV (reference sequence). The CDR3 runs to 13 residues. V was pared by 2 bases and J by 7 bases, with 9 bases between. CDR3 in DNA: TGTGCCAGCAGTTTAAGGTGGGGTAATGAGCAGTTCTTC. It codes for CASSLRWGNEQFF.

The chain uses TRBV7-2 and TRBJ1-6; D is perhaps TRBD1 (5 bases). CDR3 length: 15 amino acids. CDR1 is SGHTA, CDR2 FQGNSA, per germline. Trimming took 4 bases from V and 7 from J, leaving 14 bases between them. The CDR3 DNA is TGTGCCAGCAGCTATAGCGCAGGGCAGAATTCACCCCTCCACTTT. As protein: CASSYSAGQNSPLHF.

The chain uses TRBV7-2 and TRBJ1-2, with D perhaps matching TRBD1 (5 bases). This CDR3 has 16 amino acids. The V gene's germline CDR1 is SGHTA and CDR2 FQGNSA. V dropped 4 bases and J dropped 1 base, with 16 bases sitting between them. The CDR3: CASSSFPGGNNYGYTF. The CDR3 DNA reads TGTGCCAGCAGCTCCTTCCCGGGGGGTAATAACTATGGCTACACCTTC. The whole variable domain, filled in from reference TRBV7-2 and TRBJ1-2, reads GAGVSQSPSNKVTEKGKDVELRCDPISGHTALYWYRQSLGQGLEFLIYFQGNSAPDKSGLPSDRFSAERTGGSVSTLTIQRTQQEDSAVYLCASSSFPGGNNYGYTFGSGTRLTVV.

There are many counts of this clonotype. This sequence joins TRBV29-1 and TRBJ1-4, with D uncertain. The V end was cut by 6 bases, the J end by 1 base, with 6 bases between. The V gene's germline CDR1 is SQVTM and CDR2 ANQGSEA. The CDR3 is 12 amino acids. The CDR3 DNA reads TGCAGCGTGGGTAGAACTAATGAAAAACTGTTTTTT. This encodes CSVGRTNEKLFF. The full variable domain, completed using reference TRBV29-1 and TRBJ1-4, is SAVISQKPSRDICQRGTSLTIQCQVDSQVTMMFWYRQQPGQSLTLIATANQGSEATYESGFVIDKFPISRPNLTFSTLTVSNMSPEDSSIYLCSVGRTNEKLFFGSGTQLSVL.

The CDR3 coding sequence is TGTGCCAGTAGTGTTGGACAGGGTGTGGGCACTGAAGCTTTCTTT. This gives the protein CASSVGQGVGTEAFF. The chain uses TRBV19 and TRBJ1-1; the match to TRBD1 covers 8 bases. CDR1 is LNHDA and CDR2 is SQIVND in the germline V gene (reference sequence). Trimming took 5 bases from V and 4 from J; bases not matched to a gene: 9. This CDR3 region has 15 residues.

This clonotype came up a few times. V usage is TRBV5-4 and J usage is TRBJ2-7, with D perhaps given as TRBD1 or TRBD2 (5 bases each). The CDR3 spans 14 residues. Germline CDR1 is SGHNT and CDR2 is YYREEE (reference sequence). Trimming pared 4 bases from V and 2 bases from J, leaving 13 bases between. CDR3 in DNA: TGTGCCAGCAGCCGTGGGGGTATAGCCTACGAGCAGTACTTC. It is translated as CASSRGGIAYEQYF.